The 13 T cell receptor beta chains below all came from one sample that was sequenced in a study of T-cell memory formation after mild COVID-19. TCRdb re-called the 5' RACE reads with MiXCR, one entry per CDR3 protein. The sample carries more than 80,000 distinct CDR3 sequences, under 15% recorded once. Sequencing was done on a sample of PBMCs or a T cell subset sorted from them (not recorded which). All receptors derive from an adult woman who had mild COVID-19 (a few samples of this study predate the infection). Cell type and time point are not known.

The chain employs TRBV5-5 and TRBJ1-2; D is possibly TRBD1 (6 bases). This CDR3 is built from 14 residues. Deletions cut 1 base from V and 4 bases from J, with 11 bases between. The germline V gene has CDR1 SGHKS and CDR2 YYEKEE (reference sequence). CDR3 amino acids: CASSLSDSPYGYTF. The CDR3 nucleotides read TGTGCCAGCAGCTTGTCGGACAGCCCCTATGGCTACACCTTC.

V and J are TRBV5-6 and TRBJ2-1; D uncertain. The V end was cut by 4 bases, the J end by 10 bases, with 15 bases between. CDR3 length: 13 residues. CDR1 SGHDT and CDR2 YYEEEE come from the germline V gene. As DNA, the CDR3 is TGTGCCAGCAGCCCTGGGCAGACAATCGAGCAGTTCTTC. As protein: CASSPGQTIEQFF. Combining the CDR3 with reference TRBV5-6 and TRBJ2-1 gives the whole variable domain DAGVTQSPTHLIKTRGQQVTLRCSPKSGHDTVSWYQQALGQGPQFIFQYYEEEERQRGNFPDRFSGHQFPNYSSELNVNALLLGDSALYLCASSPGQTIEQFFGPGTRLTVL.

This clonotype has just a few counts. V is TRBV27 and J is TRBJ2-1; maybe TRBD1 (6 bases). Trimming removed 3 bases from V and 8 bases from J, with 17 bases in between. Germline V gives CDR1 MNHEY, CDR2 SMNVEV (reference sequence). The CDR3 loop spans 15 amino acids. The CDR3 sequence: CASSFGDRPGDEQFF. CDR3 DNA sequence: TGTGCCAGCAGTTTCGGCGACAGGCCGGGTGATGAGCAGTTCTTC.

The genes are TRBV7-8 and TRBJ2-1; 8 bases match TRBD2. The CDR3 runs 16 residues. V lost 4 bases to trimming and J lost 4 bases; unmatched junction nucleotides: 9. Germline V gene sequence: CDR1 SGHVS, CDR2 FQNEAQ. CDR3 region: CASSSPTSAPYNEQFF. The CDR3 DNA follows: TGTGCCAGCAGCTCGCCGACTAGCGCTCCTTACAATGAGCAGTTCTTC.

This clonotype has at least ten counts. The chain has TRBV12-3 or TRBV12-4 and TRBJ2-1, with a possible D match to TRBD1 (6 bases). The CDR3 totals 15 residues. Trimming left V 0 bases short and J 3 bases short, with 9 bases between. In nucleotides, the CDR3 is TGTGCCAGCAGTTTAGCAGAGGGGGTCTACAATGAGCAGTTCTTC. It encodes CASSLAEGVYNEQFF.

The V call is TRBV6-2 or TRBV6-3, the J call TRBJ1-5; 8 bases map to TRBD1. Germline CDR1 MNHEY, CDR2 SVGEGT. The J segment lost 5 bases and the V segment lost 4 bases, leaving 4 bases of the junction unmatched. The CDR3 consists of 14 residues. DNA for the CDR3: TGTGCCAGCAGTTGGGGACAGGCTGATCAGCCCCAGCATTTT. Translating it yields CASSWGQADQPQHF.

The rearrangement joins TRBV4-2 to TRBJ2-7; D unclear. The CDR3 length is 12 residues. Germline V gene data show CDR1 as LGHNA and CDR2 as YNFKEQ. Trimming removed 3 bases at V and 4 bases at J, with 7 bases between. The CDR3 nucleotides are TGTGCCAGCAGCCAGACCCTGTACGAGCAGTACTTC. It translates to CASSQTLYEQYF.

The gene calls are TRBV7-9 and TRBJ2-2; D gene uncertain. The CDR3 is made up of 14 amino acids. Per the germline V gene, CDR1 is SEHNR and CDR2 is FQNEAQ (reference sequence). The V end lost 5 bases, the J end lost 3 bases, and 10 bases lay between the germline ends. DNA for the CDR3: TGTGCCAGCAGCGTGGTAGAGTACACCGGGGAGCTGTTTTTT. It is translated as CASSVVEYTGELFF.

This clonotype has a count of ten or more. This chain links TRBV5-1 with TRBJ2-7; a weak D match, TRBD2 (6 bases). The CDR3 totals 14 residues. Germline V CDR1 and CDR2: SGHRS, YFSETQ. The V end lost 3 bases, the J end lost 2 bases, and 12 bases lay between the germline ends. The CDR3: CASSSGLETYEQYF. The CDR3 DNA is TGCGCCAGCAGCTCGGGACTGGAAACCTACGAGCAGTACTTC.

A few counts support this clonotype. The CDR3 bases are TGTGCCAGCAGTTTGGGGACTAGCGGGGCCGCCTACAATGAGCAGTTCTTC. Amino acids: CASSLGTSGAAYNEQFF. The chain has TRBV27 and TRBJ2-1; 13 nucleotides align to TRBD2. CDR1 MNHEY and CDR2 SMNVEV come from the germline V gene (reference sequence). The CDR3 runs to 17 residues. V was clipped by 3 bases and J by 2 bases; unmatched bases: 4.

The genes are TRBV6-2 or TRBV6-3 and TRBJ2-3; D is ambiguous. Germline CDR1 and CDR2: MNHEY and SVGEGT. This CDR3 contains 16 residues. V was trimmed by 8 bases and J by 4 bases, leaving 22 bases between them. The CDR3 bases are TGTGCCAGCGCTCCTGGACGCCACCCGGCCCCAGATACGCAGTATTTT. Its protein product is CASAPGRHPAPDTQYF.

The chain joins TRBV6-5 to TRBJ1-2; no firm D call. This CDR3 is 15 amino acids long. Trimming pared 0 bases from V and 1 base from J, leaving 9 bases between. The V gene's germline CDR1 is MNHEY and CDR2 SVGAGI. CDR3 sequence (DNA): TGTGCCAGCAGTTACTCGAATCCCCTTAACTATGGCTACACCTTC. As protein: CASSYSNPLNYGYTF.

This clonotype has more than one count but fewer than ten. V gene TRBV4-3 combines with J gene TRBJ2-1; 8 bases align to TRBD1. The CDR3 totals 13 residues. In germline, CDR1 is LGHNA, CDR2 YSLEER. Losses at the gene ends were 1 base for V and 9 bases for J; bases not matched to a gene: 2. The CDR3 spells CASSQGDRSEQFF. CDR3 bases: TGCGCCAGCAGCCAAGGGGACAGGAGTGAGCAGTTCTTC.